Listed below are T cell receptor beta chains from one sample, sequenced in a study of T-cell memory formation after mild COVID-19. Using its own MiXCR run on the 5' RACE reads, TCRdb lists one record per CDR3 protein. The sample contains 400,000 to 500,000 distinct CDR3 sequences, approximately 24% of which appear only once. Sequenced input: PBMCs or a T cell subset sorted from them (not recorded which). Every receptor here comes from an adult woman who had mild COVID-19 (a few samples of this study predate the infection). Cell type and time point are not known. Each CDR3 is given with its conserved first and last residue. Each record gives: V gene, clone size, D gene, J gene, CDR3 DNA, CDR3 protein. D genes are given only for firm matches. Clone size is not always given. Where it is, it says once, few, many or a class for expanded clones.

TRBV5-1	few	NA	TRBJ1-4	TGCGCCAGCAGCTTGGTGGGGACCGAGAATGAAAAACTGTTTTTT	CASSLVGTENEKLFF
TRBV4-1	few	NA	TRBJ2-3	TGCGCCAGCAGCCAAGATCAAGTTCAAACGCAGTATTTT	CASSQDQVQTQYF
TRBV2	few	NA	TRBJ2-7	TGTGCCAGCAGCATCCAGATAGGGAATTACGAGCAGTACTTC	CASSIQIGNYEQYF
TRBV5-1	NA	TRBD1	TRBJ1-1	TGCGCCAGCAGCTTGCCCGAAACAGGGGGTATGGAAGCTTTCTTT	CASSLPETGGMEAFF
TRBV10-3	NA	TRBD2	TRBJ2-3	TGTGCCATCAGTGAGTCGCCTAGCGGGATGAGCACAGATACGCAGTATTTT	CAISESPSGMSTDTQYF
TRBV5-8	many	TRBD1	TRBJ1-2	TGTGCCAGCAGCAGGCTACGGACAGGGTCGGCTAACTATGGCTACACCTTC	CASSRLRTGSANYGYTF
TRBV20-1	few	TRBD2	TRBJ2-1	TGCAGTGCTAGGGGGAGGACTAGCGGGAAACCAACCTACAATGAGCAGTTCTTC	CSARGRTSGKPTYNEQFF
TRBV3-1	once	TRBD2	TRBJ2-7	TGTGCCAGCAGCAAGACTAGCGGGAGCTACGAGCAGTACTTC	CASSKTSGSYEQYF
TRBV5-1	few	NA	TRBJ2-5	TGCGCCAGCAGCTTGAAACCCCGGACCGCAGAGACCCAGTACTTC	CASSLKPRTAETQYF
TRBV3-1	few	NA	TRBJ2-7	TGTGCCAGCGGTCTAGGACACCGCTCCTACGAGCAGTACTTC	CASGLGHRSYEQYF
TRBV12-3/TRBV12-4	many	TRBD1	TRBJ1-4	TGTGCCAGCAGGGGGACAGGGGGATTTGTGGCTAATGAAAAACTGTTTTTT	CASRGTGGFVANEKLFF
TRBV19	NA	TRBD2	TRBJ2-2	TGTGCCAGTAGTACCGAGGCGGGGGTATCGACCGGGGAGCTGTTTTTT	CASSTEAGVSTGELFF
TRBV18	NA	NA	TRBJ1-1	TGTGCCAGCTCACCACAGCAGGAGCTGAACACTGAAGCTTTCTTT	CASSPQQELNTEAFF
TRBV7-9	few	NA	TRBJ2-7	TGTGCCAGCAGCTTACAGGAGAGCTCCTACGAGCAGTACTTC	CASSLQESSYEQYF
TRBV12-3/TRBV12-4	NA	TRBD1	TRBJ2-3	TGTGCCAGCAACAGGGGGGCCACAGATACGCAGTATTTT	CASNRGATDTQYF
TRBV29-1	NA	NA	TRBJ1-2	TGCAGCGTTGTCTTGGGACCTTATGGCTACACCTTC	CSVVLGPYGYTF
TRBV18	NA	NA	TRBJ1-1	TGTGCCAGCTCCCAAGGATCCTTGAACACTGAAGCTTTCTTT	CASSQGSLNTEAFF
TRBV2	NA	TRBD1	TRBJ1-4	TGTGCCAGCAGTATACAGGGGGCGAGGGAAAAACTGTTTTTT	CASSIQGAREKLFF
TRBV5-4	NA	TRBD1	TRBJ2-7	TGTGCCAGCAGCGGGGGGACAGGTACCTACGAGCAGTACTTC	CASSGGTGTYEQYF
TRBV19	NA	TRBD2	TRBJ2-1	TGTGCCAGTAGTCGAGTCCAGCGGGGGTTTCTTAGCTCCTACAATGAGCAGTTCTTC	CASSRVQRGFLSSYNEQFF
TRBV29-1	NA	TRBD2	TRBJ2-7	TGCAGCGTCCTGGGGCTAGCGGGCTACGAGCAGTACTTC	CSVLGLAGYEQYF
TRBV6-5	few	NA	TRBJ2-1	TGTGCCAGCAGTGGGGCTACTAGGAGCGATGAGCAGTTCTTC	CASSGATRSDEQFF
TRBV2	few	NA	TRBJ2-5	TGTGCCAGCAGTGTTGGCAGTGTGGAGACCCAGTACTTC	CASSVGSVETQYF
TRBV7-9	many	TRBD2	TRBJ2-1	TGTGCCAGCAGCTTAGGGAGCGGGGTGTCCTACAATGAGCAGTTCTTC	CASSLGSGVSYNEQFF
TRBV12-3/TRBV12-4	few	TRBD2	TRBJ2-1	TGTGCCAGCACGCGACTAGCGGGAGCTATAAATGAGCAGTTCTTC	CASTRLAGAINEQFF
TRBV29-1	NA	NA	TRBJ2-7	TGCAGCGTTGAAGATTTAGCCTCCTACGAGCAGTACTTC	CSVEDLASYEQYF
TRBV7-9	NA	TRBD2	TRBJ2-7	TGTGCCAGCAGCTTAGGTTGGGGGACTAGCGGCTCCTACGAGCAGTACTTC	CASSLGWGTSGSYEQYF
TRBV12-3/TRBV12-4	NA	TRBD1	TRBJ2-3	TGTGCCAGCAGTAGGCGACAGGGGGCGGGTGGAGATACGCAGTATTTT	CASSRRQGAGGDTQYF
TRBV12-3/TRBV12-4	few	NA	TRBJ1-5	TGTGCCAGTCATAACCCAGGGTTGAGCAATCAGCCCCAGCATTTT	CASHNPGLSNQPQHF
TRBV24-1	NA	NA	TRBJ2-2	TGTGCCACCAGTGACGGGGTTTCGGGGGAGCTGTTTTTT	CATSDGVSGELFF
TRBV20-1	few	NA	TRBJ2-4	TGCAGTGCTCCATCAGACTCGGGAAACATTCAGTACTTC	CSAPSDSGNIQYF
TRBV7-2	once	TRBD2	TRBJ2-3	TGTGCCAGCAGCTTCTGGACTAGCGGGGGGATCACAGATACGCAGTATTTT	CASSFWTSGGITDTQYF
TRBV5-1	NA	NA	TRBJ2-3	TGCGCCAGCCGTCGGGGGAGCACTAGCACAGATACGCAGTATTTT	CASRRGSTSTDTQYF
TRBV29-1	few	NA	TRBJ2-1	TGCAGCGTTGAAGGAGGGGGTGTGGACTACAATGAGCAGTTCTTC	CSVEGGGVDYNEQFF
TRBV7-3	NA	NA	TRBJ2-1	TGTGCCAGCAGTCTAAGGGGCCCGGGTGAGCAGTTCTTC	CASSLRGPGEQFF
TRBV5-6	NA	NA	TRBJ2-4	TGTGCCAGCAGCACAGAGGGGGGGGACATTCAGTACTTC	CASSTEGGDIQYF
TRBV20-1	NA	NA	TRBJ2-6	TGCAGTGCTAGGAAGGGCCCTGGGGCCAACGTCCTGACTTTC	CSARKGPGANVLTF
TRBV10-2	NA	TRBD2	TRBJ2-1	TGCGCCAGCAGTGAGGGGGGGACTAGCGGACTTGATGAGCAGTTCTTC	CASSEGGTSGLDEQFF
TRBV12-3/TRBV12-4	NA	NA	TRBJ1-1	TGTGCCAGCAGTTTAGGGGTAAGCCTGGCGGGGAACACTGAAGCTTTCTTT	CASSLGVSLAGNTEAFF
TRBV24-1	NA	NA	TRBJ2-3	TGTGCCACCAGTGATACCCCGGATACGCAGTATTTT	CATSDTPDTQYF
TRBV3-1	NA	TRBD1	TRBJ1-2	TGTGCCAGCCGACAGGGGGATGGTGGCTACACCTTC	CASRQGDGGYTF
TRBV24-1	NA	NA	TRBJ2-7	TGTGCCACCAGTGGCCCAGGCTACGAGCAGTACTTC	CATSGPGYEQYF
TRBV14	few	TRBD1	TRBJ2-1	TGTGCCAGCTCCGGGACAGGGTACGGTCAGGGCTTAAGGCCCTACAATGAGCAGTTCTTC	CASSGTGYGQGLRPYNEQFF
TRBV9	few	NA	TRBJ2-5	TGTGCCAGCAGCTCCCGTTTCCAAGAGACCCAGTACTTC	CASSSRFQETQYF
TRBV6-6	once	NA	TRBJ2-1	TGTGCCAGCAGGACGGTAACATCGAATGACAATGAGCAGTTCTTC	CASRTVTSNDNEQFF
TRBV24-1	NA	NA	TRBJ1-2	TGTGCCACCAGTGACCCCGGGCGGGAAGGGCCGTATGGCTACACCTTC	CATSDPGREGPYGYTF
TRBV2	NA	TRBD2	TRBJ2-2	TGTGCCAGCAGTGATAGGACTAGCAAAACCGGGGAGCTGTTTTTT	CASSDRTSKTGELFF
TRBV5-5	NA	NA	TRBJ1-5	TGTGCCAGCACCCTTTCCTGGGGGGTTAGTCAGCCCCAGCATTTT	CASTLSWGVSQPQHF
TRBV7-9	few	TRBD1	TRBJ2-3	TGTGCCAGCAGCTTAGCGTCGACAGGGGGTTCTAGCACAGATACGCAGTATTTT	CASSLASTGGSSTDTQYF
TRBV7-2	few	TRBD2	TRBJ2-5	TGTGCCAGCAGCGAAAGTCTAGCGGGTGGGGAGACCCAGTACTTC	CASSESLAGGETQYF
TRBV20-1	NA	NA	TRBJ2-7	TGCAGTGCAATCGGTTACCTTAGGTACGAGCAGTACTTC	CSAIGYLRYEQYF
TRBV12-3/TRBV12-4	NA	NA	TRBJ2-1	TGTGCCAGCATAGATAGTAGGTACAATGAGCAGTTCTTC	CASIDSRYNEQFF
TRBV7-9	few	TRBD1	TRBJ2-3	TGTGCCAGCAGCCTGCCGACAGGGGTGAGGCCGCAGTATTTT	CASSLPTGVRPQYF
TRBV25-1	NA	TRBD1	TRBJ2-7	TGTGCCAGCGGGGCGGGGGACAGGGAGGGAGAGCAGTACTTC	CASGAGDREGEQYF
TRBV24-1	NA	NA	TRBJ1-2	TGTGCCACCAGTGATTCTTCGGATTCAGGAGGCTATGGCTACACCTTC	CATSDSSDSGGYGYTF